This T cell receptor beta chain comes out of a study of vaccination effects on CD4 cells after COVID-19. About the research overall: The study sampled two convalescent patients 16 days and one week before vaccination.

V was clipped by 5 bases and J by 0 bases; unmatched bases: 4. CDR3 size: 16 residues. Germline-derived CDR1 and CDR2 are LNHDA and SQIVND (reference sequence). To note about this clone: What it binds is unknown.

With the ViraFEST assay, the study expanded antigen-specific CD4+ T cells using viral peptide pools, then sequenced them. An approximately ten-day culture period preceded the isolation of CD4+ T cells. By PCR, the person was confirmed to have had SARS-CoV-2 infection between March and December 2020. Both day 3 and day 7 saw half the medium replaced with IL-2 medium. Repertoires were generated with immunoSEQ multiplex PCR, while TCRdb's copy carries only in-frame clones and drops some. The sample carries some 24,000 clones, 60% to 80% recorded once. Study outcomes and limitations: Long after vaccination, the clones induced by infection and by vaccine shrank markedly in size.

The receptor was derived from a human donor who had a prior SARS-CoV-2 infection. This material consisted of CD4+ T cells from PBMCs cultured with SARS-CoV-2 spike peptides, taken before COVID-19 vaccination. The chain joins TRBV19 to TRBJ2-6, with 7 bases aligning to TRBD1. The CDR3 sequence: CASSEDRTSGANVLTF. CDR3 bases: TGTGCCAGTAGTGAGGACAGGACCTCTGGGGCCAACGTCCTGACTTTC.